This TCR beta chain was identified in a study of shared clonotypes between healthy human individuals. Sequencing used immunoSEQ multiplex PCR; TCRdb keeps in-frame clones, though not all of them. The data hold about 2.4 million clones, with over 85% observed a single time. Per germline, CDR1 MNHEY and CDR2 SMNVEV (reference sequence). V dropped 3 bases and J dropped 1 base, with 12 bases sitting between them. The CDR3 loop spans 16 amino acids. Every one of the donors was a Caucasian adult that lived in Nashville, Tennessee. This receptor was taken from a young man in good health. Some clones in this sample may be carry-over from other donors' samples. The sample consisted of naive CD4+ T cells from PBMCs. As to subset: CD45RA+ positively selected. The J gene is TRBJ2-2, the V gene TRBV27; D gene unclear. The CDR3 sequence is CASSLGMAQNTGELFF. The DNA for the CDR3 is TGTGCCAGCAGTTTGGGGATGGCCCAGAACACCGGGGAGCTGTTTTTT.